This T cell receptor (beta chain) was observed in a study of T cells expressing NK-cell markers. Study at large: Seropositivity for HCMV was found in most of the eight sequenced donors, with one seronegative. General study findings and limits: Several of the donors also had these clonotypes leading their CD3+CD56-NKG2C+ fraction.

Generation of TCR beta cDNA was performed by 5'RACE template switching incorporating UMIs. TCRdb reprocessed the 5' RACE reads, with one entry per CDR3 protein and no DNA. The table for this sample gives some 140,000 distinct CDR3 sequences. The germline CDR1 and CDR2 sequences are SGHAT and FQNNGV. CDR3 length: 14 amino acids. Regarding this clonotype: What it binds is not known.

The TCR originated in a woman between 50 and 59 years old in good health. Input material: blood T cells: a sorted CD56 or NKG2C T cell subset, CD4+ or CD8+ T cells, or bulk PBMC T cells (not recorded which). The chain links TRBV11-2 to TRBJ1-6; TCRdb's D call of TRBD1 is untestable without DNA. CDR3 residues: CASSEHGGNSPLHF.